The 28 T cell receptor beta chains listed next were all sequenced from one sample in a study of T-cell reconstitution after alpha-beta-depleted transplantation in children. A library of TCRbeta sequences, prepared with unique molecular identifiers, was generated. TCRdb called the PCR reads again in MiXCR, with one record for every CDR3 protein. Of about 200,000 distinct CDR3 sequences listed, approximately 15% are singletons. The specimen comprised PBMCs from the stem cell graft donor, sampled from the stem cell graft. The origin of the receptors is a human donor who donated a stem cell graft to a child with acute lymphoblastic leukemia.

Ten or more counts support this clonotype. CDR3 sequence reads: CASSPPSPSDGTQYF. The CDR3, as DNA: TGTGCCAGCTCACCACCATCACCTTCCGACGGTACGCAGTATTTT. The chain combines TRBV18 with TRBJ2-3; no firm D call. This CDR3 has 15 amino acids. The V end lost 0 bases, the J end lost 8 bases, and 15 bases lay between the germline ends. CDR1 and CDR2 (germline): KGHSH, LQKENI. Looking up the rest from reference TRBV18 and TRBJ2-3 gives the full variable domain: NAGVMQNPRHLVRRRGQEARLRCSPMKGHSHVYWYRQLPEEGLKFMVYLQKENIIDESGMPKERFSAEFPKEGPSILRIQQVVRGDSAAYFCASSPPSPSDGTQYFGPGTRLTVL.

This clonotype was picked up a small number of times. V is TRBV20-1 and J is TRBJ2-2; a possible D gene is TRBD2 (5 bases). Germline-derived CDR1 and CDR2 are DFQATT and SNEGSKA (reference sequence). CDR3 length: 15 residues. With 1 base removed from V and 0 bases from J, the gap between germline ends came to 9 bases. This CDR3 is CSARVGLSNTGELFF. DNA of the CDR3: TGCAGTGCTAGAGTAGGACTCTCGAACACCGGGGAGCTGTTTTTT.

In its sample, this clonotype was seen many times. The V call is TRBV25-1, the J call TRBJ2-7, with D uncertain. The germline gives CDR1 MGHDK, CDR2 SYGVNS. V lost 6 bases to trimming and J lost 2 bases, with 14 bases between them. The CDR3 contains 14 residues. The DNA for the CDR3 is TGTGCCAGCAGGAGTAACATCCACCCCTACGAGCAGTACTTC. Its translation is CASRSNIHPYEQYF.

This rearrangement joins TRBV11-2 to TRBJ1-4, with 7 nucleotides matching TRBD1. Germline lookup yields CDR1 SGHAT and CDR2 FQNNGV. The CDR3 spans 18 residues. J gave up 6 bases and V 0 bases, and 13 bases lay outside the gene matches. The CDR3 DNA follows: TGTGCCAGCAGCTTAGATCCCTTTTCGACAGGGTTGGATGAAAAACTGTTTTTT. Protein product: CASSLDPFSTGLDEKLFF.

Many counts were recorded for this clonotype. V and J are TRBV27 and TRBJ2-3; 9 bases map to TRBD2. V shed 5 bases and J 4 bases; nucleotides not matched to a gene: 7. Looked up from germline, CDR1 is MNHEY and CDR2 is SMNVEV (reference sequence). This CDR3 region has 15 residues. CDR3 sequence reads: CASSKPGLAPDTQYF. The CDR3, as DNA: TGTGCCAGCAGTAAACCGGGACTAGCACCAGATACGCAGTATTTT.

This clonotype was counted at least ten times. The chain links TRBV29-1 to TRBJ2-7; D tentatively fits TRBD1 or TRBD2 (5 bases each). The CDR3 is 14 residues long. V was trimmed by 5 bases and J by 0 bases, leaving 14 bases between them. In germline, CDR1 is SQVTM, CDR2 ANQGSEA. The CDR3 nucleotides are TGCAGCGTTTCGGGGCGGTATAGCTCCTACGAGCAGTACTTC. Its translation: CSVSGRYSSYEQYF.

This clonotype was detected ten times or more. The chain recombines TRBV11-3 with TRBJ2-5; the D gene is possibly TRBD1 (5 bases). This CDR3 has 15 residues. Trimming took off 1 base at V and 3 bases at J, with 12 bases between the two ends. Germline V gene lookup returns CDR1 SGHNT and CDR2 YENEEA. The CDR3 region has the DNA TGTGCCAGCAGCTTAGGGGTTCAGGGAAAAGAGACCCAGTACTTC. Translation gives CASSLGVQGKETQYF.

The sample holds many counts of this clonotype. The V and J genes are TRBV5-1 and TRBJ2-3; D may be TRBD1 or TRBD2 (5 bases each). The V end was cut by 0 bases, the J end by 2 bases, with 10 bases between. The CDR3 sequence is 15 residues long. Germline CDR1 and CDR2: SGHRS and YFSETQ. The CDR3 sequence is CASSLAEGPTDTQYF. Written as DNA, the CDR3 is TGCGCCAGCAGCTTGGCCGAGGGGCCCACAGATACGCAGTATTTT.

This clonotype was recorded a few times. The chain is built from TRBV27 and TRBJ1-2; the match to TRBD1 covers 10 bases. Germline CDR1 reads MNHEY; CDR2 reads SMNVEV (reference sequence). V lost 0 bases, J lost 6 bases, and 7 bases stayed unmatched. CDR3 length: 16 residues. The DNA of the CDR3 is TGTGCCAGCAGTTTATCGGAACGGACAGGGGGGAATGGCTACACCTTC. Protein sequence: CASSLSERTGGNGYTF.

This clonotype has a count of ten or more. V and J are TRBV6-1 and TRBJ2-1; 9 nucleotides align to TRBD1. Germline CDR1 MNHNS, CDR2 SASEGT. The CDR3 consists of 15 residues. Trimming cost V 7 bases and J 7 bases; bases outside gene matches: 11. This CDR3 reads CASIQPGQGGNEQFF. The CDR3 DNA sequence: TGTGCCAGCATCCAACCGGGACAGGGTGGGAATGAGCAGTTCTTC.

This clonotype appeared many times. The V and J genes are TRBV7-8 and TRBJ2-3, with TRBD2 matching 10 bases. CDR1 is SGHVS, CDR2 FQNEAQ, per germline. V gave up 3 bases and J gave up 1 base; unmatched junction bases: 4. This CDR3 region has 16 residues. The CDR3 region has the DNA TGTGCCAGCAGCTTCCAGCGGGAGGGGGGCACAGATACGCAGTATTTT. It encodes CASSFQREGGTDTQYF.

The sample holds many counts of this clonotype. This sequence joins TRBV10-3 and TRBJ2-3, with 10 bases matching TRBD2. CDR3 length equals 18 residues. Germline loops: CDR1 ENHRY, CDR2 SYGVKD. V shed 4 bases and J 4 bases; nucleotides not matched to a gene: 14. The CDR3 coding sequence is TGTGCCATCAGTGGGGGAGCGGGAGGGCCAAATCTAGCAGATACGCAGTATTTT. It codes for CAISGGAGGPNLADTQYF.

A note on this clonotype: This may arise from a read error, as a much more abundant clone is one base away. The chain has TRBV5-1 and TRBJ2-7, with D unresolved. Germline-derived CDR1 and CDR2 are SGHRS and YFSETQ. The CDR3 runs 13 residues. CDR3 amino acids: CASSFGGSNEQYF. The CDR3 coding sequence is TGCGCCAGCAGCTTCGGCGGCTCCAACGAGCAGTACTTC.

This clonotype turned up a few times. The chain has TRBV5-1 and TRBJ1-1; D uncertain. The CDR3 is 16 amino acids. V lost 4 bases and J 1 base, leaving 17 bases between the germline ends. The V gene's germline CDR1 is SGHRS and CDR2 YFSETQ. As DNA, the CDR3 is TGCGCCAGCAGCCCCAAAACGGGAATTAAGAACACTGAAGCTTTCTTT. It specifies CASSPKTGIKNTEAFF.

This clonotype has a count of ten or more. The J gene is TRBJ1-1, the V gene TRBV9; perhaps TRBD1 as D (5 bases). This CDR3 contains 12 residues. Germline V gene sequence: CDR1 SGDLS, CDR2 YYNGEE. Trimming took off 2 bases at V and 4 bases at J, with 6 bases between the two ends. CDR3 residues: CASSVGGTEAFF. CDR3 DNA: TGTGCCAGCAGCGTGGGGGGCACTGAAGCTTTCTTT.

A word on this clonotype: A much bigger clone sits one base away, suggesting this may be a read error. Here the CDR3 DNA reads TGTGACAGCACCGGGACAGGGGGCCGATCTAACACTGAAGCTTTCTTT. This translates into CDSTGTGGRSNTEAFF. This chain connects TRBV28 to TRBJ1-1; 12 bases fit TRBD1. Germline CDR1 and CDR2: MDHEN and SYDVKM. The CDR3 runs to 16 residues.

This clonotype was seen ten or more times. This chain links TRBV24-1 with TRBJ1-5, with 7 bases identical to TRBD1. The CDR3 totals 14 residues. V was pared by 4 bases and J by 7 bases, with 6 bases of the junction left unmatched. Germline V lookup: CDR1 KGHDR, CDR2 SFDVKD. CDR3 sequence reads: CATSDLDRDQPQHF. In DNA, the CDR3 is TGTGCCACCAGTGACCTTGACAGGGACCAGCCCCAGCATTTT.

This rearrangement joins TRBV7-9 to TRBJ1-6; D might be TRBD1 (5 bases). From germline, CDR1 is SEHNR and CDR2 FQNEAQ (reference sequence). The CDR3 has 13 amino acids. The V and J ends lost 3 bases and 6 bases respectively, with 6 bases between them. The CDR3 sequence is CASSLGTNSPLHF. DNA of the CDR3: TGTGCCAGCAGCTTGGGGACTAATTCACCCCTCCACTTT. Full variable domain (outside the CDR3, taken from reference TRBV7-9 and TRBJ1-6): DTGVSQNPRHKITKRGQNVTFRCDPISEHNRLYWYRQTLGQGPEFLTYFQNEAQLEKSRLLSDRFSAERPKGSFSTLEIQRTEQGDSAMYLCASSLGTNSPLHFGNGTRLTVT.

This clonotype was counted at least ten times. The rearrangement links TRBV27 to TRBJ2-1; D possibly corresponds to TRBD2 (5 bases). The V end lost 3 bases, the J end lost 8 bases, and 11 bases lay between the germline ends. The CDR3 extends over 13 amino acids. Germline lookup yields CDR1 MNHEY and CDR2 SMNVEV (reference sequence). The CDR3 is CASSFSDGDEQFF. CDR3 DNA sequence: TGTGCCAGCAGTTTTTCTGACGGGGATGAGCAGTTCTTC.

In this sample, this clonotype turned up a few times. In nucleotides, the CDR3 is TGTGCCAGCAGACCCGGGACTAGCGGGAGGGCCTCCTACGAGCAGTACTTC. Translation: CASRPGTSGRASYEQYF. This chain connects TRBV28 to TRBJ2-7, with 16 bases matching TRBD2. The CDR3 totals 17 residues. CDR1 MDHEN and CDR2 SYDVKM come from the germline V gene. V trimming: 6 bases; J trimming: 0 bases; junction bases outside the gene matches: 5.

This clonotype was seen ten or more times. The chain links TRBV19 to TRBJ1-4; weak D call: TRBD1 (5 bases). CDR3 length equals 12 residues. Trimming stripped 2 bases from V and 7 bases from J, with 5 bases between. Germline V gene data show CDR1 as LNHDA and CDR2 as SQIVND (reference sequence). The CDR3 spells CASSIRGEKLFF. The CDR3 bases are TGTGCCAGTAGTATAAGGGGTGAAAAACTGTTTTTT.

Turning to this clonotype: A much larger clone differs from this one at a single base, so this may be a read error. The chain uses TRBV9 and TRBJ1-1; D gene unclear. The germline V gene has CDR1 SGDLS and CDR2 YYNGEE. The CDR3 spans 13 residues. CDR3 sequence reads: CASSVGLKTEAFF. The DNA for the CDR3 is TGTGCCAGCAGCGTAGGACTGAAGACTGAAGCTTTCTTT.

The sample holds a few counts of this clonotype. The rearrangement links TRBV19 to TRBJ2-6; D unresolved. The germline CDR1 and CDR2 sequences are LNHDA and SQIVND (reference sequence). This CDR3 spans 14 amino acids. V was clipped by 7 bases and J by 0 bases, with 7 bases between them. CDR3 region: CASTLNSGANVLTF. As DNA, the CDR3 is TGTGCCAGTACTCTCAACTCTGGGGCCAACGTCCTGACTTTC.

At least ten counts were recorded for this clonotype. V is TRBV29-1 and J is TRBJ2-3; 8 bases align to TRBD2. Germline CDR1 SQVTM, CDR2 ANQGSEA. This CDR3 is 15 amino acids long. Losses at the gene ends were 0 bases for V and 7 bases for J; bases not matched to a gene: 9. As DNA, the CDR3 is TGCAGCGTTGAAGATCCCAACGGGAGGGAGAATACGCAGTATTTT. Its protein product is CSVEDPNGRENTQYF.

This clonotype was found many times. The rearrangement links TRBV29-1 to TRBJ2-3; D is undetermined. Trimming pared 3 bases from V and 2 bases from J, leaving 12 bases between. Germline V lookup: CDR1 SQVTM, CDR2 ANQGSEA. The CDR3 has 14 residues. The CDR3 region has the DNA TGCAGCGTTGATTGGGATATCTACACAGATACGCAGTATTTT. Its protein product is CSVDWDIYTDTQYF.

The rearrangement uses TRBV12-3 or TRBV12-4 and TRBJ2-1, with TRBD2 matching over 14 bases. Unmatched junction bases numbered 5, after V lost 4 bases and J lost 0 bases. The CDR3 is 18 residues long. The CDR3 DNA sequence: TGTGCCAGCAGTTCTGGACTAGCGGGAGGAGACTCCTACAATGAGCAGTTCTTC. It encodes CASSSGLAGGDSYNEQFF.

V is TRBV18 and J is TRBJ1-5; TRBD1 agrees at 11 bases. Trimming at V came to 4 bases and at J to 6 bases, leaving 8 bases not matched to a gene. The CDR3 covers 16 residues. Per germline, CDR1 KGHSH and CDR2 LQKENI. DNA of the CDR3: TGTGCCAGCTCACGACTCGGGACAGGGGGGTCTCAGCCCCAGCATTTT. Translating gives CASSRLGTGGSQPQHF.

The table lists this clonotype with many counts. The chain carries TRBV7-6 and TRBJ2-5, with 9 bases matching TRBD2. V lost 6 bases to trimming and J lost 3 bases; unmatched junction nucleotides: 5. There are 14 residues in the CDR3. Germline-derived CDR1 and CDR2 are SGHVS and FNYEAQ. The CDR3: CASSSGSLEETQYF. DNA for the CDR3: TGTGCCAGCAGTAGCGGGAGTTTGGAAGAGACCCAGTACTTC.